These 8 T cell receptor beta chains were sequenced from one sample in a study of beta chain features in type 1 diabetes. The antigens of these receptors remain unknown. Study results and limitations: There was a moderate but significant shortening of TCRB CDR3s in all four CD4+ subsets of Type 1 diabetes patients.

Reverse transcription of all isolated RNA meant that expressed TCRB transcripts were sequenced. Method: immunoSEQ multiplex PCR; TCRdb's copy keeps in-frame clones and lacks some. The sample has 95,000 to 150,000 clones, around 15% seen once. Sequencing input: central memory CD4+ T cells from blood. These TCRs come from a man aged 30-40 years with type 1 diabetes.

The V call is TRBV7-2, the J call TRBJ1-5; unclear D gene. The V end was cut by 4 bases, the J end by 9 bases, with 10 bases between. The CDR3 is 12 amino acids. CDR1 is SGHTA and CDR2 is FQGNSA in the germline V gene. CDR3 sequence (DNA): TGTGCCAGCAGCTGGGGAGAGGCGCCCCAGCATTTT. This codes for CASSWGEAPQHF. Variable domain in full (rest from reference TRBV7-2 and TRBJ1-5): GAGVSQSPSNKVTEKGKDVELRCDPISGHTALYWYRQSLGQGLEFLIYFQGNSAPDKSGLPSDRFSAERTGGSVSTLTIQRTQQEDSAVYLCASSWGEAPQHFGDGTRLSIL.

The sample holds a few counts of this clone. V and J are TRBV7-2 and TRBJ2-5; unclear D gene. CDR1 SGHTA and CDR2 FQGNSA come from the germline V gene. The CDR3 is 12 residues long. The ends were cut back, 5 bases at V and 5 bases at J, with 9 bases in the middle. CDR3 nucleotides: TGTGCCAGCAGCATCCTTGGTGAGACCCAGTACTTC. Its translation is CASSILGETQYF.

This clone came up a few times. The rearrangement links TRBV7-6 to TRBJ2-3, with D perhaps matching TRBD2 (5 bases). V lost 11 bases and J lost 6, with 9 bases in between. The CDR3 totals 10 residues. The V gene's germline CDR1 is SGHVS and CDR2 FNYEAQ. CDR3: CARTGDTQYF. The CDR3 coding sequence is TGTGCCCGGACGGGGGATACGCAGTATTTT.

This clone appeared a few times. This chain links TRBV2 with TRBJ1-2, with 11 bases aligning to TRBD1. The germline gives CDR1 SNHLY, CDR2 FYNNEI. The CDR3 sequence is 14 residues long. Losses at the gene ends were 7 bases for V and 6 bases for J; bases not matched to a gene: 7. The CDR3 nucleotides read TGTGCCAGCATCCGGACAGGGGGCGGAGATGGCTACACCTTC. It is translated as CASIRTGGGDGYTF. The whole variable domain, filled in from reference TRBV2 and TRBJ1-2, reads EPEVTQTPSHQVTQMGQEVILRCVPISNHLYFYWYRQILGQKVEFLVSFYNNEISEKSEIFDDQFSVERPDGSNFTLKIRSTKLEDSAMYFCASIRTGGGDGYTFGSGTRLTVV.

V usage is TRBV7-8 and J usage is TRBJ1-2; 7 bases fit TRBD1. Germline lookup yields CDR1 SGHVS and CDR2 FQNEAQ. V lost 5 bases to trimming and J lost 7 bases; unmatched junction nucleotides: 13. The CDR3 length is 15 residues. The CDR3: CASSAWDSEGAGYTF. Written as DNA, the CDR3 is TGTGCCAGCAGCGCATGGGACAGCGAAGGGGCTGGCTACACCTTC.

This chain links TRBV5-1 with TRBJ1-2, with 8 bases that match TRBD1. Unmatched junction bases numbered 11, after V lost 1 base and J lost 3 bases. Germline values: CDR1 SGHRS, CDR2 YFSETQ. The CDR3 consists of 17 residues. Written as DNA, the CDR3 is TGCGCCAGCAGCTTGACCCCCCAGGGGGCTTTCGACTATGGCTACACCTTC. It translates to CASSLTPQGAFDYGYTF.

J is TRBJ1-1 and V is TRBV5-4; the D is unclear. V was shortened by 2 bases and J by 3 bases, with 17 bases between the two germline ends. The CDR3 runs to 16 residues. The germline V gene encodes CDR1 SGHNT and CDR2 YYREEE (reference sequence). The chain's CDR3 is CASSFRIPRRDTEAFF. The CDR3 DNA sequence: TGTGCCAGCAGCTTCAGAATCCCTCGGCGGGACACTGAAGCTTTCTTT.

This clone has a handful of counts. V usage is TRBV5-1 and J usage is TRBJ2-7, with a weak D call TRBD2 (6 bases). This CDR3 contains 14 residues. V lost 5 bases to trimming and J lost 6 bases, with 18 bases between them. Germline V gene sequence: CDR1 SGHRS, CDR2 YFSETQ. CDR3 sequence (DNA): TGCGCCAGCAGTACCGGGACTGCGATTGGCGAGCAGTACTTC. This encodes CASSTGTAIGEQYF. The complete variable domain, with remaining parts taken from reference TRBV5-1 and TRBJ2-7, reads KAGVTQTPRYLIKTRGQQVTLSCSPISGHRSVSWYQQTPGQGLQFLFEYFSETQRNKGNFPGRFSGRQFSNSRSEMNVSTLELGDSALYLCASSTGTAIGEQYFGPGTRLTVT.